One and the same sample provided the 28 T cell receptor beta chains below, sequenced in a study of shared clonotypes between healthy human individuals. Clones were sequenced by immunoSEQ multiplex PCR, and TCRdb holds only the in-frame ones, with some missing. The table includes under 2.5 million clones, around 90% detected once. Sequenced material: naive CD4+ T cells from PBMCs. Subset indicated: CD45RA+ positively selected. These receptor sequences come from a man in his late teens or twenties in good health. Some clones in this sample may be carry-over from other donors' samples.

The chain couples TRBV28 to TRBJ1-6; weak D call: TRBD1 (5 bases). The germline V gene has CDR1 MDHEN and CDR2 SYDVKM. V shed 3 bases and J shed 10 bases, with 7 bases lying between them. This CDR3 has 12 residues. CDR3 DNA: TGTGCCAGCAGTTTTGGGACCTCACCCCTCCACTTT. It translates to CASSFGTSPLHF.

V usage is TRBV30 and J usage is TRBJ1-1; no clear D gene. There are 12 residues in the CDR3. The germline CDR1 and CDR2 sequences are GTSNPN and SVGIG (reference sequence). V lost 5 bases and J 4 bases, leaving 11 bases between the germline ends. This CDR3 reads CAWDSRGTEAFF. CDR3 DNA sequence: TGTGCCTGGGATAGCCGGGGCACTGAAGCTTTCTTT.

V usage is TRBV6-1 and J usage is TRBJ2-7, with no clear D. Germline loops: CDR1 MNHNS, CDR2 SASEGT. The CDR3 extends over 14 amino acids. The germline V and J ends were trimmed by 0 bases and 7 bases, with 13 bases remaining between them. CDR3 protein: CASSEATGPLEQYF. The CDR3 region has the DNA TGTGCCAGCAGTGAAGCGACGGGCCCTTTGGAGCAGTACTTC.

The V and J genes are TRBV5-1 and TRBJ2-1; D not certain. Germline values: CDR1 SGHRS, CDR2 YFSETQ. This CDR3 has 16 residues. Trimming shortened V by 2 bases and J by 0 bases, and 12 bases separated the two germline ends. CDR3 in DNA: TGCGCCAGCAGCTTAAGGCAGTGGGACTCCTACAATGAGCAGTTCTTC. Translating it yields CASSLRQWDSYNEQFF.

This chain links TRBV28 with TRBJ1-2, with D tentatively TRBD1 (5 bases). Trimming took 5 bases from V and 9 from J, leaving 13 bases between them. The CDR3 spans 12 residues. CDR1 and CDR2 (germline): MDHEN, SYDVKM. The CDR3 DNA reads TGTGCCAGCAGTACAAGGGGCACCCGCTACACCTTC. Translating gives CASSTRGTRYTF.

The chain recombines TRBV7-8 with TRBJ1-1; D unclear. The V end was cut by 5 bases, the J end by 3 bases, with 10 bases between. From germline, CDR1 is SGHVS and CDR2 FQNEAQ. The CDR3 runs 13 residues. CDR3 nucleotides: TGTGCCAGCAGCAGGACTGGGGACACTGAAGCTTTCTTT. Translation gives CASSRTGDTEAFF. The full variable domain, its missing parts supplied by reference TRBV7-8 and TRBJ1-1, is GAGVSQSPRYKVAKRGQDVALRCDPISGHVSLFWYQQALGQGPEFLTYFQNEAQLDKSGLPSDRFFAERPEGSVSTLKIQRTQQEDSAVYLCASSRTGDTEAFFGQGTRLTVV.

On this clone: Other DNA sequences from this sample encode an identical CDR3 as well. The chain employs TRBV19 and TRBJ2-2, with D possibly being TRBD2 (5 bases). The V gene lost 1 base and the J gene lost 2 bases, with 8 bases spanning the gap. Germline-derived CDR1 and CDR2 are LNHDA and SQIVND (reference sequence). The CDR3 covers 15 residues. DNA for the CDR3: TGTGCCAGTAGTATAGTCCGGGGAAACACCGGGGAGCTGTTTTTT. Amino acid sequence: CASSIVRGNTGELFF. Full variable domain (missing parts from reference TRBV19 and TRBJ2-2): DGGITQSPKYLFRKEGQNVTLSCEQNLNHDAMYWYRQDPGQGLRLIYYSQIVNDFQKGDIAEGYSVSREKKESFPLTVTSAQKNPTAFYLCASSIVRGNTGELFFGEGSRLTVL.

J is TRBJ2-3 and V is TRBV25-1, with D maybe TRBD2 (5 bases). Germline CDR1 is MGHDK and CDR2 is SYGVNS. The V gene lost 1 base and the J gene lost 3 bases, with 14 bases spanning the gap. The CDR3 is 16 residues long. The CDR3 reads CASSEFRPSGTDTQYF. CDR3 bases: TGTGCCAGCAGTGAATTCCGCCCGTCGGGGACAGATACGCAGTATTTT.

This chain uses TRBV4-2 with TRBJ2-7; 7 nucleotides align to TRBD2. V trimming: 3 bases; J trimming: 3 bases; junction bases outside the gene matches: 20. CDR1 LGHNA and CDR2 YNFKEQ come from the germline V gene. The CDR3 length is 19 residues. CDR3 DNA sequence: TGTGCCAGCAGCCAGGATTCCCCGTGGGGTAGCGGGCAGGACTACGAGCAGTACTTC. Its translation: CASSQDSPWGSGQDYEQYF.

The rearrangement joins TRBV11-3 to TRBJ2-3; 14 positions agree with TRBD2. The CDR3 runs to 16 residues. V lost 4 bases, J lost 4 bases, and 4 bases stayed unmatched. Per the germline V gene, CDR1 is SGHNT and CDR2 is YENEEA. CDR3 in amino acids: CASSSGLAGGADTQYF. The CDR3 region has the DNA TGTGCCAGCAGCTCCGGACTAGCGGGAGGAGCAGATACGCAGTATTTT. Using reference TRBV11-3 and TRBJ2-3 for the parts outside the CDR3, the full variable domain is EAGVVQSPRYKIIEKKQPVAFWCNPISGHNTLYWYLQNLGQGPELLIRYENEEAVDDSQLPKDRFSAERLKGVDSTLKIQPAELGDSAVYLCASSSGLAGGADTQYFGPGTRLTVL.

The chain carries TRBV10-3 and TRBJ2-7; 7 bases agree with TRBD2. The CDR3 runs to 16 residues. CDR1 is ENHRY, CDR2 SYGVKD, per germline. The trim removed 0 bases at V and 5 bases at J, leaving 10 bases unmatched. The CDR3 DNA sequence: TGTGCCATCAGTGAGTCTTCGGCGGGAGCAGGCGACGAGCAGTACTTC. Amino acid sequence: CAISESSAGAGDEQYF.

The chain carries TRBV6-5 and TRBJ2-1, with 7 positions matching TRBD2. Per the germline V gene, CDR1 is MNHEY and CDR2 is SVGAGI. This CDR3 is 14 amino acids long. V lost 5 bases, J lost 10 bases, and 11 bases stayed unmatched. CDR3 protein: CASSVRGGPIEQFF. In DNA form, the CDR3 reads TGTGCCAGCAGTGTACGGGGAGGGCCTATCGAGCAGTTCTTC.

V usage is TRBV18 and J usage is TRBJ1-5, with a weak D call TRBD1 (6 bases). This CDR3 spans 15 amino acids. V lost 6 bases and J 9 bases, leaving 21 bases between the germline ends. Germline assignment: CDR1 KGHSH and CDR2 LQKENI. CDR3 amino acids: CASSPDRQTFWPQHF. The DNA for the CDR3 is TGTGCCAGCTCTCCGGACAGACAGACATTTTGGCCCCAGCATTTT.

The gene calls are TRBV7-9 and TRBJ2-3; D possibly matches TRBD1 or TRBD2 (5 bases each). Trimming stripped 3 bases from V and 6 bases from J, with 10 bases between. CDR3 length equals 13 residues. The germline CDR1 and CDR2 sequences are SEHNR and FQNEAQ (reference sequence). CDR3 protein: CASSLGEGDTQYF. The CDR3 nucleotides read TGTGCCAGCAGCTTGGGGGAAGGGGATACGCAGTATTTT.

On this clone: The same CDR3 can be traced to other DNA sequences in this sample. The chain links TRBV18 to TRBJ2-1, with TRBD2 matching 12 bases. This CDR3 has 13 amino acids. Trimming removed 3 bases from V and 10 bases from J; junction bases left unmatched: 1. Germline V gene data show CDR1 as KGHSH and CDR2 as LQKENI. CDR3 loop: CASSPGLAGEQFF. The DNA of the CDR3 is TGTGCCAGCTCACCCGGACTAGCGGGGGAGCAGTTCTTC. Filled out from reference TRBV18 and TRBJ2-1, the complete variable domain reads NAGVMQNPRHLVRRRGQEARLRCSPMKGHSHVYWYRQLPEEGLKFMVYLQKENIIDESGMPKERFSAEFPKEGPSILRIQQVVRGDSAAYFCASSPGLAGEQFFGPGTRLTVL.

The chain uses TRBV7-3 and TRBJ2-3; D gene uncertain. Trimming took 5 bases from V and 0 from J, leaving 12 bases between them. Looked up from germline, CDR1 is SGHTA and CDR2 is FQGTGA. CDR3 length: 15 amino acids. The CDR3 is CASSRGGGSTDTQYF. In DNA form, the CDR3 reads TGTGCCAGCAGCCGTGGTGGCGGCAGCACAGATACGCAGTATTTT.

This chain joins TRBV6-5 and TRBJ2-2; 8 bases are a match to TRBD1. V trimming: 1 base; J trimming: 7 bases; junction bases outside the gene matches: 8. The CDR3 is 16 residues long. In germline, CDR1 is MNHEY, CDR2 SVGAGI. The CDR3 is CASSYFGRGPVGELFF. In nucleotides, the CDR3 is TGTGCCAGCAGTTACTTCGGCAGGGGGCCGGTCGGGGAGCTGTTTTTT.

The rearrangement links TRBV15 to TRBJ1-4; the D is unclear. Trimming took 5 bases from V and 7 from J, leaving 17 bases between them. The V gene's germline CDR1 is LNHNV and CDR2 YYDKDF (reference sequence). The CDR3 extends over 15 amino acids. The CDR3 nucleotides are TGTGCCACCAGCGGTGGTGGGGTCTTGCGTGAAAAACTGTTTTTT. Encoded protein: CATSGGGVLREKLFF.

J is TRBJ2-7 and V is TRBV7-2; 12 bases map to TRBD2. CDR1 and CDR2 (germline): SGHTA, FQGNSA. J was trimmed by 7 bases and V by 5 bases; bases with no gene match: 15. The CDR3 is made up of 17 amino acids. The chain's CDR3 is CASSPSLAGGPRREQYF. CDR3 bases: TGTGCCAGCAGCCCTTCCCTAGCGGGAGGGCCTCGTAGGGAGCAGTACTTC.

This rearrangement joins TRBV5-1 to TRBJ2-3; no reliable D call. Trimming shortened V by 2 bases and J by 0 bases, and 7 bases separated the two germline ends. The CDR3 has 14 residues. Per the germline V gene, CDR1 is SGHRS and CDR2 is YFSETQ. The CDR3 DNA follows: TGCGCCAGCAGCTTATGGGCGAGCACAGATACGCAGTATTTT. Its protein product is CASSLWASTDTQYF.

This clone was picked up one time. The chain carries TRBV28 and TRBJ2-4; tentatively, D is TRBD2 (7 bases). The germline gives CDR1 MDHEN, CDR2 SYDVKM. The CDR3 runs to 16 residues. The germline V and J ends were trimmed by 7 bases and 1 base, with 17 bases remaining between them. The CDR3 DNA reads TGTGCCAGCATAAGGGGAGGGGGTAGTGCCAAAAACATTCAGTACTTC. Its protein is CASIRGGGSAKNIQYF.

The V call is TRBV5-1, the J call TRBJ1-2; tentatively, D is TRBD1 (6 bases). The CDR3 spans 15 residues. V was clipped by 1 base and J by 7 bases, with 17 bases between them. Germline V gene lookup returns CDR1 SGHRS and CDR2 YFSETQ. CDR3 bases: TGCGCCAGCAGCTTGTCGAGGGGGGACATCTCTGGCTACACCTTC. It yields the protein CASSLSRGDISGYTF.

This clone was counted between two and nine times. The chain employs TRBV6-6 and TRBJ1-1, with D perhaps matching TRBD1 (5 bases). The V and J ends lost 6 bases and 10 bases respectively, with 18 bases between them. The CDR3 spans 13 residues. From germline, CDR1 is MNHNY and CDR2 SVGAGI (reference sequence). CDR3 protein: CASRSGDLSGAFF. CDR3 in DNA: TGTGCCAGCAGATCCGGGGACCTTAGCGGAGCTTTCTTT.

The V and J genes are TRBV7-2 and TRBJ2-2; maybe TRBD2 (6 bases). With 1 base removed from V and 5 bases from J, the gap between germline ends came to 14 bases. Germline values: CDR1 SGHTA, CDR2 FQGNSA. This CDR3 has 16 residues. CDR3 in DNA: TGTGCCAGCAGCTTAGGGTTGCGGGCGGGAACCGGGGAGCTGTTTTTT. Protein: CASSLGLRAGTGELFF.

CDR3 sequence: CASSLEGLLFTDTQYF. The CDR3 DNA follows: TGCGCCAGCAGCTTGGAGGGACTTTTATTCACAGATACGCAGTATTTT. This chain connects TRBV5-1 to TRBJ2-3; possible D gene TRBD2, 6 bases. The CDR3 spans 16 residues. Germline V gene data show CDR1 as SGHRS and CDR2 as YFSETQ. V was cut by 0 bases and J by 2 bases, with 13 bases left in between. The full variable domain, in which reference TRBV5-1 and TRBJ2-3 provide the parts outside the CDR3, is KAGVTQTPRYLIKTRGQQVTLSCSPISGHRSVSWYQQTPGQGLQFLFEYFSETQRNKGNFPGRFSGRQFSNSRSEMNVSTLELGDSALYLCASSLEGLLFTDTQYFGPGTRLTVL.

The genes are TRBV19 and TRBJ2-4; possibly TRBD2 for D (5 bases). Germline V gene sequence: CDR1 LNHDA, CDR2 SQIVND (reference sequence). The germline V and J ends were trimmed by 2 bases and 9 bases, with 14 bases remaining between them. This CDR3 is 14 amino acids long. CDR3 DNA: TGTGCCAGTAGTATAAGAGCGGAGTTAGGCATTCAGTACTTC. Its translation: CASSIRAELGIQYF.

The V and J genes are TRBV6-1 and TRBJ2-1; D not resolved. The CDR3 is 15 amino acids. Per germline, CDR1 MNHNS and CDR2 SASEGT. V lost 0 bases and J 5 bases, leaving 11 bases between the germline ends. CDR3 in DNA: TGTGCCAGCAGTGAAGCGTTACGGCCGGACAATGAGCAGTTCTTC. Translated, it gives CASSEALRPDNEQFF.

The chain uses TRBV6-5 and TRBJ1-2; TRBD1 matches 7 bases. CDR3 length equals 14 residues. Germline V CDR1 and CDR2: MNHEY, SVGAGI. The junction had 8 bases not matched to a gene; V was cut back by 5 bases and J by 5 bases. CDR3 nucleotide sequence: TGTGCCAGCAGTAAGGGGGCGACGGGGTATGGCTACACCTTC. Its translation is CASSKGATGYGYTF.